This T cell receptor beta chain was sequenced for a study of blood T cell repertoires in COVID-19. Study at large: The study drew acute and convalescent COVID-19 samples from the United States, Italy and Spain.

In the original analysis: Estimated nucleated cell counts came from reference gene primer amplification. Assay used: immunoSEQ multiplex PCR; TCRdb lists only in-frame clones, some missing. That table furnishes V, J and clone size, whereas the DNA furnished D and trimming. Here the sample spans some 220,000 clones, approximately 85% being singletons. Germline CDR1 and CDR2: MDHEN and SYDVKM. With 4 bases clipped from V and 4 bases from J, the junction kept 7 bases outside the gene matches. The CDR3 totals 14 residues. This rearrangement joins TRBV28 to TRBJ2-7, with 7 bases matching TRBD1. This receptor was obtained from a man over 45 with COVID-19, enrolled during active disease. Sequencing was performed on peripheral blood. CDR3 sequence: CASSSLTGRYEQYF. CDR3 nucleotides: TGTGCCAGCAGTTCCCTGACAGGGAGATACGAGCAGTACTTC.